This T cell receptor beta chain was found in a study of blood T cell repertoires in COVID-19. About the study: Sample material is recorded as cDNA or gDNA derived from T cells, B-cell-depleted T cells, or PBMCs.

This CDR3 contains 16 residues. Germline lookup yields CDR1 LNHDA and CDR2 SQIVND (reference sequence). V gave up 3 bases and J gave up 1 base, with 15 bases separating them. The method was immunoSEQ multiplex PCR; TCRdb's version includes in-frame clones alone and lacks a portion of them. The table records 200,000 to 250,000 clones, around 85% of them present only once. This sequence joins TRBV19 and TRBJ1-1, with D tentatively TRBD1 (6 bases). The sequence was collected from a young woman who had recovered from COVID-19. The sequenced sample consisted of peripheral blood. In DNA form, the CDR3 reads TGTGCCAGTAGTATTCTAGGGGGATCGGGGAACACTGAAGCTTTCTTT. Translated: CASSILGGSGNTEAFF.